A single sample is the source of the 24 T cell receptor beta chains below, sequenced in a study of T-cell reconstitution after alpha-beta-depleted transplantation in children. Unique molecular identifiers were used to barcode this TCRbeta library. TCRdb independently ran MiXCR on the PCR reads; one entry per CDR3 protein. The data show roughly 100,000 distinct CDR3 sequences, 4.5% to 7.5% seen once. The sequencing used PBMCs, mostly from graft donor cells, collected 60 days after TCRalphabeta/CD19-depleted stem cell transplant. The receptors derive from a female patient aged 2-9 years who had a stem cell transplant for Fanconi anemia, so the T cells may come from the graft donor.

This clonotype showed up just a few times. The chain links TRBV20-1 to TRBJ2-5; D might be TRBD1 or TRBD2, each matching 7 bases. V lost 3 bases, J lost 5 bases, and 16 bases lay in between. This CDR3 has 14 residues. The V gene's germline CDR1 is DFQATT and CDR2 SNEGSKA (reference sequence). The CDR3 nucleotides read TGCAGTGCTAGGCCAGGGGGGGTTCTTGAGACCCAGTACTTC. Its translation is CSARPGGVLETQYF.

The chain has TRBV29-1 and TRBJ1-4; no clear D. The ends were cut back, 1 base at V and 4 bases at J, with 7 bases in the middle. The CDR3 length is 13 residues. The germline V gene encodes CDR1 SQVTM and CDR2 ANQGSEA. Written as DNA, the CDR3 is TGCAGCGTTGAAGGGGCTCTTAATGAAAAACTGTTTTTT. This sequence encodes CSVEGALNEKLFF. Complete variable domain (other parts from reference TRBV29-1 and TRBJ1-4): SAVISQKPSRDICQRGTSLTIQCQVDSQVTMMFWYRQQPGQSLTLIATANQGSEATYESGFVIDKFPISRPNLTFSTLTVSNMSPEDSSIYLCSVEGALNEKLFFGSGTQLSVL.

In this sample, this clonotype turned up many times. The genes are TRBV7-3 and TRBJ2-3; TRBD1 aligns across 8 bases. Germline V gene lookup returns CDR1 SGHTA and CDR2 FQGTGA. Trimming took 2 bases from V and 4 from J; bases not matched to a gene: 2. The CDR3 spans 14 residues. The CDR3 here is CASSLSGGADTQYF. The CDR3 DNA reads as TGTGCCAGCAGCTTATCAGGGGGCGCAGATACGCAGTATTTT.

The table lists this clonotype with many counts. The V and J genes are TRBV5-1 and TRBJ2-1, with TRBD2 matching 10 bases. Losses at the gene ends were 2 bases for V and 3 bases for J; bases not matched to a gene: 14. Germline V gene sequence: CDR1 SGHRS, CDR2 YFSETQ. The CDR3 sequence is 19 residues long. The CDR3 protein is CASSFYSSGSVRIYNEQFF. The CDR3 DNA reads as TGCGCCAGCAGCTTTTATTCTAGCGGGAGCGTTCGGATCTACAATGAGCAGTTCTTC.

This clonotype was observed a few times. This chain uses TRBV7-9 with TRBJ2-2; maybe TRBD2 (6 bases). In germline, CDR1 is SEHNR, CDR2 FQNEAQ (reference sequence). V dropped 4 bases and J dropped 8 bases, with 8 bases sitting between them. The CDR3 runs 12 residues. The chain's CDR3 is CASSYGGGELFF. The CDR3 DNA follows: TGTGCCAGCAGCTACGGAGGGGGGGAGCTGTTTTTT.

The chain uses TRBV20-1 and TRBJ2-3; perhaps TRBD2 as D (5 bases). Looked up from germline, CDR1 is DFQATT and CDR2 is SNEGSKA (reference sequence). CDR3 length: 13 residues. Trimming removed 3 bases at V and 2 bases at J, with 9 bases between. This CDR3 is CSARLDFTDTQYF. CDR3 nucleotide sequence: TGCAGTGCTAGGCTGGACTTCACAGATACGCAGTATTTT.

This clonotype was found many times. This chain joins TRBV7-2 and TRBJ2-2; tentatively, D is TRBD1 (5 bases). The CDR3 has 14 residues. CDR1 is SGHTA and CDR2 is FQGNSA in the germline V gene. V shed 6 bases and J shed 7 bases, with 15 bases lying between them. DNA for the CDR3: TGTGCCAGCAGGCAGGGTCATTTCGGCGGGGAGCTGTTTTTT. Encoded protein: CASRQGHFGGELFF.

This clonotype has at least ten counts. The V and J genes are TRBV7-4 and TRBJ2-7; 11 bases fit TRBD2. The CDR3 contains 20 residues. Losses at the gene ends were 3 bases for V and 1 base for J; bases not matched to a gene: 17. Germline CDR1 SGHVT, CDR2 SQSDAQ. As DNA, the CDR3 is TGTGCCAGCAGCTTGGGACAGGTTACTAGCGGGAGCAAGACTTCCTACGAGCAGTACTTC. Protein product: CASSLGQVTSGSKTSYEQYF.

This clonotype was picked up many times. The V gene is TRBV12-3 or TRBV12-4, the J gene TRBJ2-3, with 12 bases aligning to TRBD2. Trimming at V came to 4 bases and at J to 0 bases, leaving 8 bases not matched to a gene. The CDR3 is made up of 18 amino acids. CDR3 bases: TGTGCCAGCAGTTCAACTAGCGGGAGGATCATAAGCACAGATACGCAGTATTTT. This gives the protein CASSSTSGRIISTDTQYF.

The chain couples TRBV5-1 to TRBJ1-2, with 7 nucleotides matching TRBD1. V gave up 4 bases and J gave up 5 bases; unmatched junction bases: 11. This CDR3 is built from 15 residues. Germline loops: CDR1 SGHRS, CDR2 YFSETQ. In DNA, the CDR3 is TGCGCCAGCAGCCCGGGACAGCTTCTTACTTATGGCTACACCTTC. It is translated as CASSPGQLLTYGYTF.

This clonotype turned up a few times. V and J are TRBV15 and TRBJ1-3; D call uncertain. CDR1 is LNHNV and CDR2 is YYDKDF in the germline V gene (reference sequence). Trimming shortened V by 1 base and J by 0 bases, and 7 bases separated the two germline ends. There are 15 residues in the CDR3. CDR3 protein: CATSRVDSSGNTIYF. The CDR3 DNA is TGTGCCACCAGCAGAGTTGATAGCTCTGGAAACACCATATATTTT.

The chain is built from TRBV5-1 and TRBJ1-2, with TRBD1 identical over 7 bases. The CDR3 is 14 residues long. V gave up 1 base and J gave up 7 bases; unmatched junction bases: 7. Germline values: CDR1 SGHRS, CDR2 YFSETQ. The CDR3 region is CASSLNRGEGGYTF. The CDR3 DNA is TGCGCCAGCAGCTTGAACAGGGGTGAGGGTGGCTACACCTTC.

This clonotype was seen a few times. The chain carries TRBV5-1 and TRBJ1-3; tentatively, D is TRBD1 (5 bases). This CDR3 region has 17 residues. V dropped 0 bases and J dropped 0 bases, with 13 bases sitting between them. Per germline, CDR1 SGHRS and CDR2 YFSETQ. CDR3 DNA: TGCGCCAGCAGCTTGGAGGACCCAGGGAGCTCTGGAAACACCATATATTTT. This sequence encodes CASSLEDPGSSGNTIYF. Drawing the rest from reference TRBV5-1 and TRBJ1-3, the complete variable domain is KAGVTQTPRYLIKTRGQQVTLSCSPISGHRSVSWYQQTPGQGLQFLFEYFSETQRNKGNFPGRFSGRQFSNSRSEMNVSTLELGDSALYLCASSLEDPGSSGNTIYFGEGSWLTVV.

This clonotype was picked up many times. The chain recombines TRBV5-1 with TRBJ1-2; 7 nucleotides line up with TRBD1. V was clipped by 4 bases and J by 8 bases; unmatched bases: 14. Germline CDR1 and CDR2: SGHRS and YFSETQ. The CDR3 spans 15 residues. CDR3 loop: CASSKTNNQGDGYTF. The CDR3 nucleotides read TGCGCCAGCAGCAAAACAAATAATCAGGGGGACGGCTACACCTTC.

This chain uses TRBV18 with TRBJ1-4, with D possibly TRBD1 on 5 matching bases. The CDR3 spans 13 residues. The V and J ends lost 6 bases and 4 bases respectively, with 9 bases between them. The germline gives CDR1 KGHSH, CDR2 LQKENI. CDR3 loop: CASSDSLNEKLFF. For the CDR3, the DNA is TGTGCCAGCTCCGACAGTCTTAATGAAAAACTGTTTTTT.

This clonotype was found many times. J is TRBJ1-5 and V is TRBV2; TRBD1 aligns across 7 bases. Looked up from germline, CDR1 is SNHLY and CDR2 is FYNNEI. The CDR3 spans 15 residues. V shed 1 base, J shed 2 bases, and the junction held 2 bases outside the gene matches. The CDR3: CASSEVTGGNQPQHF. The CDR3 bases are TGTGCCAGCAGTGAAGTTACAGGGGGCAATCAGCCCCAGCATTTT. Filled out from reference TRBV2 and TRBJ1-5, the complete variable domain reads EPEVTQTPSHQVTQMGQEVILRCVPISNHLYFYWYRQILGQKVEFLVSFYNNEISEKSEIFDDQFSVERPDGSNFTLKIRSTKLEDSAMYFCASSEVTGGNQPQHFGDGTRLSIL.

This clonotype has more than one count but fewer than ten. The V and J genes are TRBV4-1 and TRBJ2-4; a possible D gene is TRBD1 (6 bases). The germline V and J ends were trimmed by 1 base and 6 bases, with 7 bases remaining between them. The CDR3 contains 13 residues. Germline V CDR1 and CDR2: MGHRA, YSYEKL. CDR3 DNA: TGCGCCAGCAGCCAAGCGGACAGAAACATTCAGTACTTC. It yields the protein CASSQADRNIQYF.

This clonotype was seen many times. The chain combines TRBV7-8 with TRBJ2-1, with D hard to call. V was clipped by 1 base and J by 8 bases, with 18 bases between them. This CDR3 has 16 residues. Germline CDR1 SGHVS, CDR2 FQNEAQ. The CDR3 reads CASSLVQLGFFDEQFF. CDR3 coding DNA: TGTGCCAGCAGCTTAGTTCAGCTGGGGTTCTTCGATGAGCAGTTCTTC.

This clonotype was detected only a few times. The chain joins TRBV7-2 to TRBJ2-1; TRBD2 aligns across 12 bases. The CDR3 has 16 residues. Trimming removed 3 bases from V and 6 bases from J; junction bases left unmatched: 6. CDR1 SGHTA and CDR2 FQGNSA come from the germline V gene. CDR3 nucleotide sequence: TGTGCCAGCAGCTTTCATCAACTAGCGGGGGGCAATGAGCAGTTCTTC. Protein: CASSFHQLAGGNEQFF.

With respect to this clonotype: This sequence may be a read error, since a much larger clone differs from it by one base. The V call is TRBV11-2, the J call TRBJ1-2; D possibly corresponds to TRBD1 (5 bases). CDR1 and CDR2 from the germline V gene are SGHAT and FQNNGV. The CDR3 is made up of 14 amino acids. The CDR3 DNA follows: TGTGCCAGCAGCTTAGCGGGGGGTAACGATGGCTACACCTTC. Protein: CASSLAGGNDGYTF.

This rearrangement joins TRBV6-5 to TRBJ2-2, with 12 positions matching TRBD1. The CDR3 length is 16 residues. The germline V gene encodes CDR1 MNHEY and CDR2 SVGAGI. The V segment lost 2 bases and the J segment 9 bases; nucleotides outside the gene matches: 7. CDR3 loop: CASSYPGTGGQRELFF. CDR3 nucleotides: TGTGCCAGCAGTTACCCCGGGACAGGGGGCCAGAGGGAGCTGTTTTTT.

V is TRBV5-1 and J is TRBJ2-7, with 11 bases fitting TRBD2. J was trimmed by 0 bases and V by 2 bases; bases with no gene match: 7. CDR1 SGHRS and CDR2 YFSETQ come from the germline V gene. The CDR3 consists of 17 residues. The CDR3 here is CASSFGLAGGSSYEQYF. As DNA, the CDR3 is TGCGCCAGCAGCTTCGGACTAGCGGGCGGATCCTCCTACGAGCAGTACTTC.

This chain uses TRBV5-1 with TRBJ2-7, with 9 nucleotides matching TRBD2. This CDR3 comprises 17 residues. Germline CDR1 is SGHRS and CDR2 is YFSETQ. V trimming: 5 bases; J trimming: 1 base; junction bases outside the gene matches: 13. The CDR3 nucleotides are TGCGCCAGCAGTTCGCCAGCGGGAGGATATTTATCCTACGAGCAGTACTTC. This gives the protein CASSSPAGGYLSYEQYF.

There are many counts of this clonotype. V and J are TRBV15 and TRBJ1-5; D gene uncertain. Trimming shortened V by 1 base and J by 10 bases, and 11 bases separated the two germline ends. Germline V gene lookup returns CDR1 LNHNV and CDR2 YYDKDF (reference sequence). This CDR3 region has 13 residues. In nucleotides, the CDR3 is TGTGCCACCAGCAGAGTCAATTCGGGTCCCCAGCATTTT. Translation gives CATSRVNSGPQHF.